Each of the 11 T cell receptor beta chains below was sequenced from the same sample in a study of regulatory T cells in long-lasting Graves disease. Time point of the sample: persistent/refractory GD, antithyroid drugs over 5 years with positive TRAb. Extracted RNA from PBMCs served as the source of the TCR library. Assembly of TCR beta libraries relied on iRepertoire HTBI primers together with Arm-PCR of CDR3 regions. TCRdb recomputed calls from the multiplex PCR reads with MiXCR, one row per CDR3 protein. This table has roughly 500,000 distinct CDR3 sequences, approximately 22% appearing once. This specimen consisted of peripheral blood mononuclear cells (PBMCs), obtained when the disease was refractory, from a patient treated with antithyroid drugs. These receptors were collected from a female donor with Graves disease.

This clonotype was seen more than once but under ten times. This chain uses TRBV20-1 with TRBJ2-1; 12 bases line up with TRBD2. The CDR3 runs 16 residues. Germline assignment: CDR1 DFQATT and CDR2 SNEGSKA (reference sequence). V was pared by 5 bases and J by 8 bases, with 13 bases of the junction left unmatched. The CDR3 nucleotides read TGCAGTGCTGGCGGACTAGCGGGACTTTTAGGTCATGAGCAGTTCTTC. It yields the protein CSAGGLAGLLGHEQFF.

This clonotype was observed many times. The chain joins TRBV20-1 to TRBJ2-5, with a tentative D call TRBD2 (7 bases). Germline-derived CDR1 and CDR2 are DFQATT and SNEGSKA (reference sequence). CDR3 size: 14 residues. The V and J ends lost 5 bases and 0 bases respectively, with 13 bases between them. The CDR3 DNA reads TGCAGTGCTGAGTGGGGGGGCGACCAAGAGACCCAGTACTTC. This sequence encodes CSAEWGGDQETQYF.

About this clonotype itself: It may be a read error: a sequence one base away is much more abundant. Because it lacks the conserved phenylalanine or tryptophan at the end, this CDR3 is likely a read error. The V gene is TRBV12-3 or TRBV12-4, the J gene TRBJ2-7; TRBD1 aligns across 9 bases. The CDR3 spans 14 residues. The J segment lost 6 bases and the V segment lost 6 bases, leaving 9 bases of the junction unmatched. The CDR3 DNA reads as TGTGCCAGCAGAGAACAGGGGGCGGCGGGCGAGCAGTACTCC. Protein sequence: CASREQGAAGEQYS.

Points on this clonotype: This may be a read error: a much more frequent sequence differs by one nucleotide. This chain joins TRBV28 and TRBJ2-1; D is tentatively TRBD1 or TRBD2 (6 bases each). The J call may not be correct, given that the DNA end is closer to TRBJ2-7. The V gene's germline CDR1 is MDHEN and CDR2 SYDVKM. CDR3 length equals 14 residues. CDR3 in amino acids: CASNLGGPYNEQYF. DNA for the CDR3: TGTGCCAGCAATCTAGGGGGGCCCTACAATGAGCAGTACTTC.

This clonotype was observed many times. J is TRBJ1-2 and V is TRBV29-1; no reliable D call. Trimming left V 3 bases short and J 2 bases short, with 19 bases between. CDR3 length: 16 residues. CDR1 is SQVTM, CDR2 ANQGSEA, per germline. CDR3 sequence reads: CSVEGAVPLKNYGYTF. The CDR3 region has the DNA TGCAGCGTTGAGGGTGCAGTACCACTTAAGAACTATGGCTACACCTTC.

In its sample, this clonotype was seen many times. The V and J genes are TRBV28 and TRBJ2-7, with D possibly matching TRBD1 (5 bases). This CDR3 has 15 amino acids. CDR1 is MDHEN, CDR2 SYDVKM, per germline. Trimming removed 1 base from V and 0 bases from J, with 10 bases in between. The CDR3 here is CASSLFWGNSYEQYF. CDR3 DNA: TGTGCCAGCAGTTTATTCTGGGGCAACTCCTACGAGCAGTACTTC.

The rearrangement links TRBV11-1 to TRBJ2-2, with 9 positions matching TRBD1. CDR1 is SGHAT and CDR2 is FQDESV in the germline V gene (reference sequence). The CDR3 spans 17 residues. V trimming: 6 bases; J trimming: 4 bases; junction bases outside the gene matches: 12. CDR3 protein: CASSLLPGQGRTGELFF. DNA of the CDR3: TGTGCCAGCAGTTTACTACCGGGACAGGGACGCACCGGGGAGCTGTTTTTT.

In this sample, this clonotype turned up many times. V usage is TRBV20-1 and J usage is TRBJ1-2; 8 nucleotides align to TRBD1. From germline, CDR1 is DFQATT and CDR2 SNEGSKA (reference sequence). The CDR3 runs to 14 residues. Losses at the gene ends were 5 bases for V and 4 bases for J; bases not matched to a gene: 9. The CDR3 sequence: CSAYPGQEIYGYTF. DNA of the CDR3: TGCAGTGCTTACCCGGGACAGGAGATCTATGGCTACACCTTC.

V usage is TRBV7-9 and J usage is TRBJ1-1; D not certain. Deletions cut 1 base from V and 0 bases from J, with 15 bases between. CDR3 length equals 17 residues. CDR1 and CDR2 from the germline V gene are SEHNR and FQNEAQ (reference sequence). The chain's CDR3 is CASSLGVEQLMNTEAFF. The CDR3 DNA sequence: TGTGCCAGCAGCTTAGGGGTAGAGCAACTCATGAACACTGAAGCTTTCTTT.

The CDR3 nucleotides are TGCGCCAGCAGCTCGGGACTCCGCATGAACACTGAAGCTTTCTTT. It specifies CASSSGLRMNTEAFF. The chain couples TRBV5-1 to TRBJ1-1, with D possibly TRBD1 on 5 matching bases. This CDR3 has 15 amino acids. Per germline, CDR1 SGHRS and CDR2 YFSETQ. Trimming removed 3 bases from V and 0 bases from J, with 12 bases in between.

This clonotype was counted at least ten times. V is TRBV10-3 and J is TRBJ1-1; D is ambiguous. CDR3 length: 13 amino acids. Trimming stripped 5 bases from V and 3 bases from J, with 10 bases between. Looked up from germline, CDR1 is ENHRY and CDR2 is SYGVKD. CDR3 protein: CAISLVMDTEAFF. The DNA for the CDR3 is TGTGCCATCAGTCTCGTGATGGACACTGAAGCTTTCTTT.